These T cell receptor beta chains were read from a single sample in a study of cytomegalovirus exposure and HLA in healthy donors. TCRdb keeps only in-frame clones here, not all; method: immunoSEQ multiplex PCR. This sample's clone table lists 50,000 or so clones. Source material: PBMCs. The receptors shown here come from a woman in her 40s in good health and CMV-seronegative. CDR3s include the opening cysteine and the closing phenylalanine or tryptophan. A D gene is named only where the DNA matches it firmly.

TRBJ1-1 TRBV19 TRBD1 TGTGCCAGTAGGGGACAGGGGGCCATGAACACTGAAGCTTTCTTT CASRGQGAMNTEAFF
TRBJ2-7 TRBV5-1 TRBD2 TGCGCCAGCGCCCTCGAGAGCGGGAGCGTCTACGAGCAGTACTTC CASALESGSVYEQYF
TRBJ1-2 TRBV5-1 TRBD1 TGCGCCAGCAGCCTTGGACAGGCCTCCTATGGCTACACCTTC CASSLGQASYGYTF
TRBJ1-2 TRBV6-5 . TGTGCCACCTCAGGGAATCCCATCTATGGCTACACCTTC CATSGNPIYGYTF
TRBJ2-7 TRBV15 TRBD1 TGTGCCACCAGCAGATCCCGGGACAGGGGGGACGAGCAGTACTTC CATSRSRDRGDEQYF
TRBJ2-5 TRBV5-1 . TGCGCCAGCAGCTTGGGAGCAGAGACCCAGTACTTC CASSLGAETQYF
TRBJ2-1 TRBV2 TRBD2 TGTGCCAGCGTCTGGACTAGCGGGAGCAATGAGCAGTTCTTC CASVWTSGSNEQFF
TRBJ2-7 TRBV18 . TGTGCCAGCTCACCACCGTACCTTGGGCCAGCTGACTCCTACGAGCAGTACTTC CASSPPYLGPADSYEQYF
TRBJ2-3 TRBV5-4 TRBD1 TGTGCCAGCAGCCTACGGACAGGGGCACCCACAGATACGCAGTATTTT CASSLRTGAPTDTQYF
TRBJ1-5 TRBV28 . TGTGCCAGCAGGCTCGCGGGGGACGGCAATCAGCCCCAGCATTTT CASRLAGDGNQPQHF
TRBJ1-4 TRBV5-1 . TGCGCCAGCAGCCCAGGGCGGGGACTTGATGAAAAACTGTTTTTT CASSPGRGLDEKLFF
TRBJ2-5 TRBV28 TRBD2 TGTGCCAGCAGTTTCCGGAGCGGGAGGTCTCTGGAGACCCAGTACTTC CASSFRSGRSLETQYF
TRBJ1-6 TRBV6-5 TRBD1 TGTGCCAGCAGAGTTGGGACAGGCTATAATTCACCCCTCCACTTT CASRVGTGYNSPLHF
TRBJ1-5 TRBV28 . TGTGCCAGCTGGGCGGGGGCGGTCAATAGCAATCAGCCCCAGCATTTT CASWAGAVNSNQPQHF
TRBJ2-5 TRBV29-1 . TGCAGCGGGGCGGAGGGGGAGACCCAGTACTTC CSGAEGETQYF
TRBJ2-5 TRBV7-9 . TGTGCCAGCAGCTTATGGCTGGCCGCGACCCAGTACTTC CASSLWLAATQYF